Below are 4 T cell receptor beta chains sequenced from a single sample in a study of graft-versus-host responses after intestinal transplantation. Their specific antigens are unknown. Sequencing used immunoSEQ multiplex PCR; TCRdb keeps in-frame clones, though not all of them. The sample lists 99,000 or so clones, roughly 84% seen once, with over 0.8% in the top ten. The sequenced sample was unstimulated CD4+ T cells sorted from spleen or lymph node cells, obtained before intestinal transplant. The receptors here all came from a human donor who received an intestinal transplant.

This rearrangement joins TRBV28 to TRBJ1-6; D remains unclear. V lost 8 bases and J lost 12, with 14 bases in between. From germline, CDR1 is MDHEN and CDR2 SYDVKM. The CDR3 length is 12 residues. The CDR3 DNA reads as TGTGCCAGCGCAGGCCACATTCAACCCCTCCACTTT. It yields the protein CASAGHIQPLHF.

This clone appeared once. The chain has TRBV5-1 and TRBJ1-1; D remains unclear. Trimming stripped 0 bases from V and 0 bases from J, with 3 bases between. Germline assignment: CDR1 SGHRS and CDR2 YFSETQ. The CDR3 spans 13 residues. CDR3 amino acids: CASSLVVNTEAFF. Here the CDR3 DNA reads TGCGCCAGCAGCTTGGTCGTGAACACTGAAGCTTTCTTT. The full variable domain, with the rest looked up from reference TRBV5-1 and TRBJ1-1, is KAGVTQTPRYLIKTRGQQVTLSCSPISGHRSVSWYQQTPGQGLQFLFEYFSETQRNKGNFPGRFSGRQFSNSRSEMNVSTLELGDSALYLCASSLVVNTEAFFGQGTRLTVV.

The chain recombines TRBV5-1 with TRBJ2-3; D is uncertain. Germline CDR1 reads SGHRS; CDR2 reads YFSETQ. Between the trimmed V and J ends, which lost 0 bases and 2 bases, there was a span of 10 bases. The CDR3 spans 15 residues. This chain's CDR3 is CASSLDGGTTDTQYF. DNA of the CDR3: TGCGCCAGCAGCTTGGACGGCGGAACCACAGATACGCAGTATTTT.

This clone was seen a single time. The V gene is TRBV5-1, the J gene TRBJ2-3; D might be TRBD1 or TRBD2, each matching 5 bases. Trimming shortened V by 4 bases and J by 0 bases, and 12 bases separated the two germline ends. The CDR3 runs to 15 residues. Germline V gives CDR1 SGHRS, CDR2 YFSETQ. This CDR3 is CASSATGPSTDTQYF. DNA for the CDR3: TGCGCCAGCAGCGCGACGGGACCTAGCACAGATACGCAGTATTTT.